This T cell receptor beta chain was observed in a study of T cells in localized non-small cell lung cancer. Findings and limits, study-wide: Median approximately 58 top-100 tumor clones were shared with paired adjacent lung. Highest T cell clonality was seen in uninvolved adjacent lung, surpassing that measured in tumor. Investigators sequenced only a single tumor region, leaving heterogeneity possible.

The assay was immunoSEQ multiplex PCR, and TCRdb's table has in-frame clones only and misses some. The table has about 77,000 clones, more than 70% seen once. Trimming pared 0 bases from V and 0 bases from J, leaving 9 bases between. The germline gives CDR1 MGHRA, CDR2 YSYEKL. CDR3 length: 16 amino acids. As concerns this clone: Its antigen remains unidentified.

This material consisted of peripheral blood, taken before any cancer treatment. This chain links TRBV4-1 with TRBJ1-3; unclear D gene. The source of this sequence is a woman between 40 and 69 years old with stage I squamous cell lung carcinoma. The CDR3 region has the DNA TGCGCCAGCAGCCAAGAGTACAGCACCTCTGGAAACACCATATATTTT. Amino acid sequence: CASSQEYSTSGNTIYF.